A selection of T cell receptor beta chains follows, all from one sample in a study of shared clonotypes between healthy human individuals. Measured with immunoSEQ multiplex PCR; TCRdb has only the in-frame clones, and not every one. The sample shows some 2,400,000 clones, approximately 94% of them seen only once. Sequenced input: naive CD4+ T cells sorted from blood. The source of these receptors is a man aged 18 to 30 in good health. The CDR3 runs from the conserved cysteine through the conserved F or W. The D gene is left open where the match is weak. The size of a clone is reported for some rows only, either as once, few or many, or as a class for expanded clones.

abundance	v_gene	j_gene	d_gene	CDR3nt	CDR3aa
.	TRBV19	TRBJ2-7	.	TGTGCCAGTAGTAAAGGGACATGGCTCGGCGAGCAGTACTTC	CASSKGTWLGEQYF
.	TRBV28	TRBJ2-7	.	TGTGCCAGCAGCCCGCCGGAGTCCGGATTCTACGAGCAGTACTTC	CASSPPESGFYEQYF
.	TRBV7-9	TRBJ1-5	.	TGTGCCAGCAGCCCAAGAAATCAGCCCCAGCATTTT	CASSPRNQPQHF
.	TRBV10-3	TRBJ2-1	.	TGTGCCATCAGAACCCGGGACTACAATGAGCAGTTCTTC	CAIRTRDYNEQFF
once	TRBV30	TRBJ1-1	TRBD1	TGTGCCTGGAGTGGACAGGGGTCGAGAGCTTTCTTT	CAWSGQGSRAFF
.	TRBV21-1	TRBJ2-7	.	TGTGCCAGGACTAGCGGGGCTTCCTACGAGCAGTACTTC	CARTSGASYEQYF
.	TRBV12-5	TRBJ1-2	TRBD1	TGTGCTAGTGGTTGGGACAGGGGGCATGGCTACACCTTC	CASGWDRGHGYTF
.	TRBV18	TRBJ1-4	.	TGTGCCAGCTCTCGGGACACCTATGAAAAACTGTTTTTT	CASSRDTYEKLFF
.	TRBV27	TRBJ2-7	.	TGTGCCAGCAGTTTATTTGGGTCCTACGAGCAGTACTTC	CASSLFGSYEQYF
.	TRBV21-1	TRBJ2-7	.	TGTGCCAGCAGCTCCCCGTATGGTAGCGGGAACAGCTACGAGCAGTACTTC	CASSSPYGSGNSYEQYF
.	TRBV4-1	TRBJ2-7	.	TGCGCCAGCAGCCAACCCGACCCTATTTCCGGCGAGCAGTACTTC	CASSQPDPISGEQYF
.	TRBV11-2	TRBJ1-5	.	TGTGCCAGCAGCTTAGGCAGGGAAAAAAATCAGCCCCAGCATTTT	CASSLGREKNQPQHF
.	TRBV27	TRBJ1-5	.	TGTGCCAGCAGCCCGGGGCTGGGCAATCAGCCCCAGCATTTT	CASSPGLGNQPQHF
once	TRBV19	TRBJ2-7	.	TGTGCCAGTAGTATGGAAGGATCGTACGAGCAGTACTTC	CASSMEGSYEQYF
.	TRBV10-3	TRBJ2-7	.	TGTGCCATCAGTGAGTACAGGGTATACGAGCAGTACTTC	CAISEYRVYEQYF
.	TRBV6-5	TRBJ2-3	.	TGTGCCAGCAGTTACGTGGCGCGGTCAGATACGCAGTATTTT	CASSYVARSDTQYF
.	TRBV11-2	TRBJ2-6	.	TGTGCCAGCAGCTCAAAGGGCTCTGGGGCCAACGTCCTGACTTTC	CASSSKGSGANVLTF
.	TRBV10-3	TRBJ1-3	.	TGTGCCATCAGTGAGGCCCTAAGCTCTGGAAACACCATATATTTT	CAISEALSSGNTIYF
.	TRBV28	TRBJ2-5	.	TGTGCCAGCAGTTTCCGGGGGAGGGGGTACCAAGAGACCCAGTACTTC	CASSFRGRGYQETQYF
.	TRBV20-1	TRBJ2-5	.	TGCAGTGCTGGCAGAAAGGAGACCCAGTACTTC	CSAGRKETQYF
.	TRBV5-4	TRBJ2-3	TRBD2	TGTGCCAGCAGCTTGGCGGGGGGGCCTGCAGATACGCAGTATTTT	CASSLAGGPADTQYF
.	TRBV19	TRBJ1-5	.	TGTGCCAGTATCCCCCGGGCAGGGCCGCCCTCCCAGCCCCAGCATTTT	CASIPRAGPPSQPQHF
.	TRBV2	TRBJ2-7	.	TGTGCCAGCAGCGTAACCGGGACCAATATTCTTGAAGAGCAGTACTTC	CASSVTGTNILEEQYF
.	TRBV6-5	TRBJ1-1	.	TGTGCCAGCAGTGACAGCGAGCACACTGAAGCTTTCTTT	CASSDSEHTEAFF
.	TRBV5-1	TRBJ1-4	TRBD1	TGCGCCAGCAGCTTGGTATCCGATGGGGGACAGGGTAATGAAAAACTGTTTTTT	CASSLVSDGGQGNEKLFF
.	TRBV7-3	TRBJ2-5	TRBD1	TGTGCCAGCAGCCCAGGGGGCGCGGAGACCCAGTACTTC	CASSPGGAETQYF
.	TRBV6-1	TRBJ1-6	.	TGTGCCACCCACAGCGGGGCTTCACCCCTCCACTTT	CATHSGASPLHF
.	TRBV5-1	TRBJ2-7	TRBD2	TGCGCCAGCAGCTTGTATCCGGGCGGGAGCTCCTACGAGCAGTACTTC	CASSLYPGGSSYEQYF
.	TRBV4-3	TRBJ1-2	.	TGCGCCAGCAGCCAGGAATCAACAGCTCCCAGCTATGGCTACACCTTC	CASSQESTAPSYGYTF
.	TRBV6-5	TRBJ1-1	TRBD1	TGTGCCAGCAGTAGTCCAGGGGGGACTGAAGCTTTCTTT	CASSSPGGTEAFF
.	TRBV5-4	TRBJ2-1	TRBD2	TGTGCCAGCAGCAAGACTAGCGGGGGGACCTATGATGAGCAGTTCTTC	CASSKTSGGTYDEQFF
.	TRBV11-2	TRBJ1-5	.	TGTGCCAGCAGCTTACAGGGAAATCAGCCCCAGCATTTT	CASSLQGNQPQHF
.	TRBV7-8	TRBJ1-5	.	TGTGCCAGCAGCTTTATGACATGGGAAGGCAATCAGCCCCAGCATTTT	CASSFMTWEGNQPQHF
.	TRBV9	TRBJ2-1	.	TGTGCCAGCAGCCCGAGGAGCTCCTACAATGAGCAGTTCTTC	CASSPRSSYNEQFF
.	TRBV5-1	TRBJ1-1	.	TGCGCCAGCAGCTTGGGGACAGCCCTGAACACTGAAGCTTTCTTT	CASSLGTALNTEAFF
.	TRBV28	TRBJ2-7	TRBD1	TGTGCCAGCAGTACTACAGGGGTGATAATCCACGAGCAGTACTTC	CASSTTGVIIHEQYF
.	TRBV7-2	TRBJ2-5	.	TGTGCCAGCAGCTTAGAAGGGGCCCAGTACTTC	CASSLEGAQYF
.	TRBV7-2	TRBJ1-2	.	TGTGCCAGCAGCTTAGTAGGGTTTGGCTACACCTTC	CASSLVGFGYTF
.	TRBV2	TRBJ1-2	.	TGTGCCAGCAACATAGGAGCGACTTATGGCTACACCTTC	CASNIGATYGYTF
few	TRBV5-1	TRBJ1-6	TRBD1	TGCGCCAGCAGCTTAGACCCGGACAGGGGGAAACCCCTCCACTTT	CASSLDPDRGKPLHF
.	TRBV18	TRBJ2-7	TRBD1	TGTGCCAGCTCACAGACAGGGCTCTACGAGCAGTACTTC	CASSQTGLYEQYF
.	TRBV2	TRBJ2-1	TRBD1	TGTGCCAGCAGGGTAGACAGGGCCGGATACAATGAGCAGTTCTTC	CASRVDRAGYNEQFF
.	TRBV7-3	TRBJ2-3	.	TGTGCCAGCAGCTTCCGCGGGGCCGTATCGGATACGCAGTATTTT	CASSFRGAVSDTQYF
.	TRBV19	TRBJ2-5	.	TGTGCCAGTAGTAGGGGGGATTTGACCCAAGAGACCCAGTACTTC	CASSRGDLTQETQYF
.	TRBV2	TRBJ2-7	.	TGTGCCAGCACTACAAGGGTCACGATCGAGCAGTACTTC	CASTTRVTIEQYF
.	TRBV28	TRBJ1-2	TRBD1	TGTGCCACCTCCTTGGGCAGGGGGCACGGTGGCTACACCTTC	CATSLGRGHGGYTF
.	TRBV10-1	TRBJ1-6	.	TGCGCCAGCAGTGAGAGTAGGGGGAGCTCCTATAATTCACCCCTCCACTTT	CASSESRGSSYNSPLHF
.	TRBV29-1	TRBJ2-5	.	TGCAGCGGGGAGACTCCTTACTTC	CSGETPYF
few	TRBV19	TRBJ1-5	.	TGTGCCAGTAGTTTGTCGGGGGGCTCGAAGCCCCAGCATTTT	CASSLSGGSKPQHF
.	TRBV7-6	TRBJ2-5	.	TGTGCCAGCAGCTTAGCGGTGGGGGCCCAAGAGACCCAGTACTTC	CASSLAVGAQETQYF